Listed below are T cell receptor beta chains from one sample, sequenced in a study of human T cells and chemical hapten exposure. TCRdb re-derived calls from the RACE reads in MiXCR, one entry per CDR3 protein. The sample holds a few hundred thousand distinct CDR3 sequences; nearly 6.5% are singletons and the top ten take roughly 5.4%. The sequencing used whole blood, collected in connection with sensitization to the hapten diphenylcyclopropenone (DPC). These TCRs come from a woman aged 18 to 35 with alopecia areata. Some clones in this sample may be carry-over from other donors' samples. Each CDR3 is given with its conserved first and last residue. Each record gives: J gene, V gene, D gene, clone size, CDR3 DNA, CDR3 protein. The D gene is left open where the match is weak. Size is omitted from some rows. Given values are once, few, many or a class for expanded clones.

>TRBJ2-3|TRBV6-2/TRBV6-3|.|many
TGTGCCAGCAACGATCGAAAGAGCACAGATACGCAGTATTTT
CASNDRKSTDTQYF
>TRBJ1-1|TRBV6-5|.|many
TGTGCCAGCAGTTACTCGTGGGGGGCGAACACTGAAGCTTTCTTT
CASSYSWGANTEAFF
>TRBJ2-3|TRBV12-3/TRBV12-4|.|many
TGTGCCAGCAGTTTACGAGCAGGGGGGGATACGCAGTATTTT
CASSLRAGGDTQYF
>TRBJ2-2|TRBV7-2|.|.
TGTGCCAGCACCCCAGAGGTCACCACCGGGGAGCTGTTTTTT
CASTPEVTTGELFF
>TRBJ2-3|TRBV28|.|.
TGTGCCAGCAGCTTTTTACGCGGGGAACCGGATACGCAGTATTTT
CASSFLRGEPDTQYF
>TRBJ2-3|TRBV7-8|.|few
TGTGCCAGCAGCTTACCGCCCGGGGCAGGCTCTAGCACAGATACGCAGTATTTT
CASSLPPGAGSSTDTQYF
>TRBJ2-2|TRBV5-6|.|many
TGTGCCAGCAGCTTGTCACAGGGCGCCGGGGAGCTGTTTTTT
CASSLSQGAGELFF
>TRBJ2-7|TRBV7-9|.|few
TGTGCCAGCAGCCCAGGGGCCCACGAGCAGTACTTC
CASSPGAHEQYF
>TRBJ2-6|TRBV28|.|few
TGTGCCAGCAGCCTCTACTGGGCCAACGTCCTGACTTTC
CASSLYWANVLTF
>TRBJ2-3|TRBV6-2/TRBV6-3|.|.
TGTGCCAGCAGTCGCCATACCCCCCGGGATCCGCAGTATTTT
CASSRHTPRDPQYF
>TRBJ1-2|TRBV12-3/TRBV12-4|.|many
TGTGCCAGCAGCCCAATGGGGGCAGGAGCTAACTATGGCTACACCTTC
CASSPMGAGANYGYTF
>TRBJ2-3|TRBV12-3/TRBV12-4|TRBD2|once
TGTGCCAGCAGTTTTAGCGGGAGAGAAGATACGCAGTATTTT
CASSFSGREDTQYF
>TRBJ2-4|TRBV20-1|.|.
TGCAGTGCTAGAGATAATCAGAGGAAAAACATTCAGTACTTC
CSARDNQRKNIQYF
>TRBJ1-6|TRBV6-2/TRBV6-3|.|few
TGTGCCAGCAGTCCCAAGATTGAAGGAAGTTCCAGGGATAATTCACCCCTCCACTTT
CASSPKIEGSSRDNSPLHF
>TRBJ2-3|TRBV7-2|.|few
TGTGCCAGCAGTTCTAAGGCCCCTAATACGCAGTATTTT
CASSSKAPNTQYF
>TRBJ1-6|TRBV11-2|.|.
TGTGCCAGCAACGCCGGGACGGGTAATTCACCCCTCCACTTT
CASNAGTGNSPLHF
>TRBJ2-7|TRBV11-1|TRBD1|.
TGTGCCAGCAGCTTAGTGCAGGGGGCGCGGTACGAGCAGTACTTC
CASSLVQGARYEQYF
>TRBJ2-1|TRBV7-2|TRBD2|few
TGTGCCAGCAGCTCTTTAGCGGGTTACAATGAGCAGTTCTTC
CASSSLAGYNEQFF
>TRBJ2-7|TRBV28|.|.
TGTGCCAGCCGTCTTTCCCCATGGGAAAGGGGGGACGAGCAGTACTTC
CASRLSPWERGDEQYF
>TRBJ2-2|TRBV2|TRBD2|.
TGTGCCAGCAAGGGAACTAGCGGAGTGAACACCGGGGAGCTGTTTTTT
CASKGTSGVNTGELFF
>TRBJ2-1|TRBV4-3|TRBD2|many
TGCGCCAGCAGCCAGGTTGGACTAGCGGGGGGTTTAAACAATGAGCAGTTCTTC
CASSQVGLAGGLNNEQFF
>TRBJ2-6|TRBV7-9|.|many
TGTGCCAGCAGCTTAGGTCCTGGGGCCAACGTCCTGACTTTC
CASSLGPGANVLTF
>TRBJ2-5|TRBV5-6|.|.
TGTGCCAGCAGCTCCGTGAGTGTAGAGACCCAGTACTTC
CASSSVSVETQYF
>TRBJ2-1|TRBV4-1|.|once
TGCGCCAGCAGCCAAGATGCAGGAGACAGGTACTACAATGAGCAGTTCTTC
CASSQDAGDRYYNEQFF
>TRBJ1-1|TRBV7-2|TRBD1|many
TGTGCCAGCAGGGGATTTACAGGGGGAACTGAAGCTTTCTTT
CASRGFTGGTEAFF
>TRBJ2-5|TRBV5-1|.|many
TGCGCCAGCAGCCCCGTCATGCCACAAGAGACCCAGTACTTC
CASSPVMPQETQYF
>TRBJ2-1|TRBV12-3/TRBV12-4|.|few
TGTGCCAGCAGTTTAGAAGGGGTAGGGAATGAGCAGTTCTTC
CASSLEGVGNEQFF
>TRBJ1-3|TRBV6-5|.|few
TGTGCCAGCAGTTACTCGAATCAGGGTCAGAGTTCGGGAAACACCATATATTTT
CASSYSNQGQSSGNTIYF
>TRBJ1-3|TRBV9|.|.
TGTGCCAGCAGCGTAGACCCCTCTGGAAACACCATATATTTT
CASSVDPSGNTIYF
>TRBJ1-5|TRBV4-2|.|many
TGTGCCAGCAGCCAACCACAGGGAGCTAGCAATCAGCCCCAGCATTTT
CASSQPQGASNQPQHF
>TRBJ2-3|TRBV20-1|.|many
TGCAGTGCTGTATATAGGGCAGATACGCAGTATTTT
CSAVYRADTQYF
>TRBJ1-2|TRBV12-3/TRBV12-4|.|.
TGTGCCAGCAGTCCCAACAGGGATGGCTACACCTTC
CASSPNRDGYTF
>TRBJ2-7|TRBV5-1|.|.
TGCGCCAGCAGCTCAATACAGGGAAATACGGGAGAGCAGTACTTC
CASSSIQGNTGEQYF
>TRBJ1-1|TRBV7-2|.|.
TGTGCCAGCAGCTTAAGTAGAAGCGCTGAAGCTTTCTTT
CASSLSRSAEAFF
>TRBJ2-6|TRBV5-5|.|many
TGTGCCAGCAGCTTGGTGTTGACAGCTGGGGCCAACGTCCTGACTTTC
CASSLVLTAGANVLTF
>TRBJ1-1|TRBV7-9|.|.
TGTGCCAGCAGCTCGACAGTTGTTAGCACTGAAGCTTTCTTT
CASSSTVVSTEAFF
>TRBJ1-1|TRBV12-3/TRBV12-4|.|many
TGTGCCAGCAGTGGGGACATCACTGAAGCTTTCTTT
CASSGDITEAFF
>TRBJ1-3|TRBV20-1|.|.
TGCAGTGGTCGTAGGGACGCCTCTGGAAACACCATATATTTT
CSGRRDASGNTIYF
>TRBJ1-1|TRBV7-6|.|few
TGTGCCAGCAGCTTAGAGGTCCGGGGGAGGAACACTGAAGCTTTCTTT
CASSLEVRGRNTEAFF
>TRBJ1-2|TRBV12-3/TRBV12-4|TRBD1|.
TGTGCCAGCAGTTTACAGGGGGTCTTTGGCTACACCTTC
CASSLQGVFGYTF
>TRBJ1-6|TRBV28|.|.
TGTGCCAGCAGTTTGTCGGGGGGCGATCCACCCCTCCACTTT
CASSLSGGDPPLHF
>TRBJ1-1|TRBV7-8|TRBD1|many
TGTGCCAGCAGCTTAATGACAGGGGGGGTCACTGAAGCTTTCTTT
CASSLMTGGVTEAFF
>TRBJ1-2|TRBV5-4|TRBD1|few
TGTGCCAGCAGCGCCACCGGGACAGCCTCAGTTGCAGGCTACACCTTC
CASSATGTASVAGYTF
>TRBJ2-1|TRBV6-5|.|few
TGTGCCAGCAGTTACAATAACGGTTTTTACAATGAGCAGTTCTTC
CASSYNNGFYNEQFF
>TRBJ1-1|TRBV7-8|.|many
TGTGCCAGCAGCTCTGCTATGGGTCCCAAAACAATCGCGTCAGCTTTCTTT
CASSSAMGPKTIASAFF
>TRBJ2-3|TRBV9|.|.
TGTGCCAGCAGCGTAGGTCGACTGGGGGCACCCACAGATACGCAGTATTTT
CASSVGRLGAPTDTQYF
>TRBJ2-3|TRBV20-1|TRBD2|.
TGCAGTTTTTCCCCTCTAGCGGGGGGAGATACGCAGTATTTT
CSFSPLAGGDTQYF
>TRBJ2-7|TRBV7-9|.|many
TGTGCCAGCAGCCCGGGAACGAAGGGAGGCGAGCAGTACTTC
CASSPGTKGGEQYF
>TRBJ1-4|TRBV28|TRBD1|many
TGTGCCAGCAGCGCGGGACAGGGATTTTATGAAAAACTGTTTTTT
CASSAGQGFYEKLFF
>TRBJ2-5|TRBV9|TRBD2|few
TGTGCCAGCAGCCAATTAGCGGGGGGAGAGACCCAGTACTTC
CASSQLAGGETQYF
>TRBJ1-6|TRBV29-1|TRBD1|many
TGCAGCGTTGAGGGACAGGATACTTCCCTCCACTTT
CSVEGQDTSLHF
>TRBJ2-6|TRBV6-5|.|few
TGTGCCAGCAGTTCGTACTCTGGGGCCAACGTCCTGACTTTC
CASSSYSGANVLTF
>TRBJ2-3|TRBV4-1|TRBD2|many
TGCGCCAGCAGCCAAGGACCACCCGGGACTAGCGGGGGGGATACGCAGTATTTT
CASSQGPPGTSGGDTQYF